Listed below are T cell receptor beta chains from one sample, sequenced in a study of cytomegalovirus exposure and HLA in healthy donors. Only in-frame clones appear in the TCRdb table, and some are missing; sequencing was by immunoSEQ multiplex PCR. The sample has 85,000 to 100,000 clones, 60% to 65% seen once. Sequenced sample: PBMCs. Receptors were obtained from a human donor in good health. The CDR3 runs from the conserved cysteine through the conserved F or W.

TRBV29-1 CSVVENGNTIYF
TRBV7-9 CASSLGRGGRVQPQHF
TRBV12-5 CASESPNRGRDTQYF
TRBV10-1 CASSEPGQGAGELFF
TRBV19 CASSGQGESSNQPQHF
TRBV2 CASKFFRGNGYTF
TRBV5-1 CASSIRDSFYTDTQYF
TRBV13 CASSLGQNNQPQHF
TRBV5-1 CASRGLTSTDTQYF
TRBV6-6 CASSYDGGGNQPQHF
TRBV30 CAWSWAGGSYEQYF
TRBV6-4 CASSGRGGLGNEQFF
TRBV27 CASSSYQGIQPQHF
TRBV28 CASSLSGDPGGTQYF
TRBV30 CAWLTGNEQYF
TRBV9 CASSKGQGDYEQYF
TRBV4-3 CASSQERASGGSEQFF
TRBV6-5 CASREQGTGNQPQHF
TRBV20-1 CSASSLYGYTF
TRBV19 CASSIRGETQYF
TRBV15 CATSRDGTGRNTEAFF
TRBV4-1 CASSQDLGQGTYEQYF
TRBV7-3 CASSSQGAEAGELFF
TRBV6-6 CASRTGDNEQFF
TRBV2 CASRRDLNQPQHF
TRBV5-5 CASSLSYSPESLHF
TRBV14 CASSQDRNNEQFF
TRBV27 CASSLLVNTEAFF
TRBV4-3 CASSQHLGSSNEQFF
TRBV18 CASSPLSLLGASNTEAFF
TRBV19 CASIGTSEAFF
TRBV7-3 CASSLGLTDEETQYF
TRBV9 CASSKGLAESDTQYF